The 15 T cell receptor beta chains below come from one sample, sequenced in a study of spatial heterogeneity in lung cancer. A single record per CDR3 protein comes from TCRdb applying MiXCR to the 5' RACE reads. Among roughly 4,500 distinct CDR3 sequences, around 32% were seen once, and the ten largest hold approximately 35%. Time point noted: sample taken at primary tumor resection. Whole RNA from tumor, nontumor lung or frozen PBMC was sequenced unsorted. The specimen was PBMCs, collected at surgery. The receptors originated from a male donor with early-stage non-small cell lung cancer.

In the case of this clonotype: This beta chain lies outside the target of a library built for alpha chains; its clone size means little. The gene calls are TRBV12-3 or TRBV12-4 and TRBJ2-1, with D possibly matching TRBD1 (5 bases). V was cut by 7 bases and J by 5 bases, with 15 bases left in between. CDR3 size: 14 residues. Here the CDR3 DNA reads TGTGCCAGCACCCTCCAGGGTAGGAACAATGAGCAGTTCTTC. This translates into CASTLQGRNNEQFF.

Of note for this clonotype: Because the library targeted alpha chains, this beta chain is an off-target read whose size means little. The CDR3 nucleotides are TGTGCCAGCAGTGAAGCGGGGGCGGGATACGAGCAGTACTTC. This sequence encodes CASSEAGAGYEQYF. The rearrangement uses TRBV25-1 and TRBJ2-7, with D maybe TRBD2 (7 bases). Trimming removed 2 bases from V and 4 bases from J, with 12 bases in between. This CDR3 region has 14 residues. Germline V gives CDR1 MGHDK, CDR2 SYGVNS.

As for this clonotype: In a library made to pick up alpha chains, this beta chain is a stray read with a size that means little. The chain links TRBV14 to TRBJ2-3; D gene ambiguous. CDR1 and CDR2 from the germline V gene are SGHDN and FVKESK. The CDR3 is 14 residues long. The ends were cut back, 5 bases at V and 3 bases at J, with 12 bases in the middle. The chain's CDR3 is CASSTHKGTDTQYF. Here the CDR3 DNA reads TGTGCCAGCAGCACACACAAAGGAACAGATACGCAGTATTTT.

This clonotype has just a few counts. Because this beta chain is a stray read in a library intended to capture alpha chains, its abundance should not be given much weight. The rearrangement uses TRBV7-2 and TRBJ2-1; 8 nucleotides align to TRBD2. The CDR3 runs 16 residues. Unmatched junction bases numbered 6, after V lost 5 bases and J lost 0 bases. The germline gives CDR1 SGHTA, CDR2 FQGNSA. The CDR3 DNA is TGTGCCAGCAGCCTCAGTAGCGGGAACTCCTACAATGAGCAGTTCTTC. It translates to CASSLSSGNSYNEQFF.

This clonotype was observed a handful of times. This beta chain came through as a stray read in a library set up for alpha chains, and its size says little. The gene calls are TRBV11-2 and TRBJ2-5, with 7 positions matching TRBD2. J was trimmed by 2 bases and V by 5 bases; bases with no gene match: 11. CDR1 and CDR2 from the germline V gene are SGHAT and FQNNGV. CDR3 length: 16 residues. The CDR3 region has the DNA TGTGCCAGCAGCCAGCGGGGACTTGCACTGCAAGAGACCCAGTACTTC. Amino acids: CASSQRGLALQETQYF.

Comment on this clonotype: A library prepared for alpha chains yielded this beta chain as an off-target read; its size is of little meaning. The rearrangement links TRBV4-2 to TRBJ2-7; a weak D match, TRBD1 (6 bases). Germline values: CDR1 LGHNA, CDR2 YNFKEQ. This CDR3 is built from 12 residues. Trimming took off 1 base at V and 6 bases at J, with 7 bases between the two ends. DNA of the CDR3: TGTGCCAGCAGCCAAGGCAGGGGCGAGCAGTACTTC. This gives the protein CASSQGRGEQYF.

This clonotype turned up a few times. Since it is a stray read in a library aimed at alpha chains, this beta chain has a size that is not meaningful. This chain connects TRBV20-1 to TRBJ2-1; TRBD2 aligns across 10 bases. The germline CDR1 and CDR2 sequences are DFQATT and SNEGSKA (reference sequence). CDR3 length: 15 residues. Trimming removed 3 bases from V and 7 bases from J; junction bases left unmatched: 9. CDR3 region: CSASHSGGWVNEQFF. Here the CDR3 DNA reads TGCAGTGCTAGCCATAGCGGGGGGTGGGTTAATGAGCAGTTCTTC.

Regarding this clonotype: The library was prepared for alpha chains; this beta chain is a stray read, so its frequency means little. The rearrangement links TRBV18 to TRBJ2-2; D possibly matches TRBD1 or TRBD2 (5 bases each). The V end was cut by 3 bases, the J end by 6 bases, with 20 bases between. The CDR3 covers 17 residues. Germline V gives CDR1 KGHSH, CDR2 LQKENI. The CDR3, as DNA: TGTGCCAGCTCACCGAACTCCGGGACGTTGAAATCCGGGGAGCTGTTTTTT. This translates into CASSPNSGTLKSGELFF. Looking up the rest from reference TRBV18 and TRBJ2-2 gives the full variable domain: NAGVMQNPRHLVRRRGQEARLRCSPMKGHSHVYWYRQLPEEGLKFMVYLQKENIIDESGMPKERFSAEFPKEGPSILRIQQVVRGDSAAYFCASSPNSGTLKSGELFFGEGSRLTVL.

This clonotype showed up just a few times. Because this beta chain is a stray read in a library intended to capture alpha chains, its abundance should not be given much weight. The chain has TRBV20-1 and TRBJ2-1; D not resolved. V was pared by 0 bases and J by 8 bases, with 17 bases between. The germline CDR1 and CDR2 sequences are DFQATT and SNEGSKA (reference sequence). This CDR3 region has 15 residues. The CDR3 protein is CSARDPASKEDEQFF. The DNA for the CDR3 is TGCAGTGCTAGAGACCCGGCGTCCAAAGAGGATGAGCAGTTCTTC.

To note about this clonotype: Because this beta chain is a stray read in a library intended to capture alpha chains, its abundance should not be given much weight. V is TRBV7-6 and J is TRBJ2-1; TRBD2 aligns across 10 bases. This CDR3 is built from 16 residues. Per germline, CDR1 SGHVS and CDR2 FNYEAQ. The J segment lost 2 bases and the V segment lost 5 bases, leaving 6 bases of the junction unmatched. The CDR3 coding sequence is TGTGCCAGCAGCCCCGGTCTAGCGGGGGCCTACAATGAGCAGTTCTTC. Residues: CASSPGLAGAYNEQFF.

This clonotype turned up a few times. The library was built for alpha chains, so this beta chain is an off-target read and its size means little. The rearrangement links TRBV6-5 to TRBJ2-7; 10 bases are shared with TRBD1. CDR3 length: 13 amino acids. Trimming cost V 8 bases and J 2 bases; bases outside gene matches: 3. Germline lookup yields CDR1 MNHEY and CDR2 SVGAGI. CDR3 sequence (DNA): TGTGCCAGCCGCGGACAGGGGGCCTACGAGCAGTACTTC. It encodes CASRGQGAYEQYF.

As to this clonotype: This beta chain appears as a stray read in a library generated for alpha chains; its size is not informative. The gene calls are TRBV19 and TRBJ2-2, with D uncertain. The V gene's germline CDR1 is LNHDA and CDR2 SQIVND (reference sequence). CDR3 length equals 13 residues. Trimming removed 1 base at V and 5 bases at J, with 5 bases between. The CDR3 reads CASSIVGTGELFF. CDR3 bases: TGTGCCAGTAGTATAGTGGGGACCGGGGAGCTGTTTTTT.

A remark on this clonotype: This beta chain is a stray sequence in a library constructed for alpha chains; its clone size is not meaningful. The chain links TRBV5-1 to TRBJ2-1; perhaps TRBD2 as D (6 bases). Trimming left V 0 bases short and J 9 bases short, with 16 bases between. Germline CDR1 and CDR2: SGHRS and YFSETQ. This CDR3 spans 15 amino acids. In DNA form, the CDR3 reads TGCGCCAGCAGCTTGGAGGGCGGGATCGTGGCTGAGCAGTTCTTC. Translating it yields CASSLEGGIVAEQFF.

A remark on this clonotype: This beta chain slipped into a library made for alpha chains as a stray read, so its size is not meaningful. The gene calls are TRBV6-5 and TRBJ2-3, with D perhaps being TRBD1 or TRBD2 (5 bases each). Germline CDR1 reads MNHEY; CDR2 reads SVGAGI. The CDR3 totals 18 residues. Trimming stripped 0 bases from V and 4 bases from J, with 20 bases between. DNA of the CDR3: TGTGCCAGCAGTTACTCTGTCCCAGGGACGGCCTCGGCAGATACGCAGTATTTT. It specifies CASSYSVPGTASADTQYF.

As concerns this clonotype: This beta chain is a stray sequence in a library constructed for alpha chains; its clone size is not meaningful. CDR3 protein: CASTEGQASGANVLTF. The CDR3 nucleotides read TGTGCCAGCACTGAAGGACAGGCCTCTGGGGCCAACGTCCTGACTTTC. The gene calls are TRBV28 and TRBJ2-6, with 7 bases fitting TRBD1. After removal of 7 bases from V and 0 bases from J, the junction contained 6 bases not matched to a gene. The CDR3 is 16 amino acids. Germline assignment: CDR1 MDHEN and CDR2 SYDVKM.